The entry that follows covers one T cell receptor (beta chain) sequence. These data come from a study of T cell changes during pregnancy in multiple sclerosis. Generated by immunoSEQ multiplex PCR, the TCRdb table keeps only in-frame clones and is missing some. The data contain over 70,000 clones, roughly 92% of them singletons. Germline V gene sequence: CDR1 SGHKS, CDR2 YYEKEE (reference sequence). With 0 bases removed from V and 2 bases from J, the gap between germline ends came to 11 bases. The CDR3 is made up of 15 amino acids. This TCR was sampled from a female donor in good health, enrolled as a control in a pregnancy study. The starting material was peripheral blood, obtained in the first trimester of pregnancy. V gene TRBV5-5 combines with J gene TRBJ1-1; D gene unclear. CDR3 region: CASSLVLVLNTEAFF. CDR3 nucleotide sequence: TGTGCCAGCAGCTTGGTTCTGGTTCTAAACACTGAAGCTTTCTTT.